The 26 T cell receptor beta chains given below trace back to one sample, sequenced in a study of control samples from healthy donors and cancer patients. This table comes from immunoSEQ multiplex PCR, and its TCRdb copy is limited to in-frame clones, with some not included. The sample consists of about 98,000 clones, about 79% of them appearing once. Sequencing was performed on blood. The receptors here all came from a woman aged 30 to 39 in good health.

This chain joins TRBV5-4 and TRBJ2-1, with D possibly being TRBD2 (5 bases). The V and J ends lost 10 bases and 1 base respectively, with 15 bases between them. CDR3 length: 14 residues. Germline loops: CDR1 SGHNT, CDR2 YYREEE (reference sequence). CDR3 in DNA: TGTGCCTTTCGGCCCAGCGGTTCCTACAATGAGCAGTTCTTC. It specifies CAFRPSGSYNEQFF.

This chain links TRBV25-1 with TRBJ2-4, with no clear D. CDR3 length equals 15 residues. V shed 1 base and J shed 8 bases, with 15 bases lying between them. Germline CDR1 MGHDK, CDR2 SYGVNS. The CDR3 reads CASSEWPSLLDIQYF. CDR3 nucleotide sequence: TGTGCCAGCAGTGAATGGCCGAGCCTTCTGGACATTCAGTACTTC.

V is TRBV30 and J is TRBJ2-7, with a weak D call TRBD2 (7 bases). The V end was cut by 5 bases, the J end by 0 bases, with 11 bases between. There are 13 residues in the CDR3. Germline CDR1 GTSNPN, CDR2 SVGIG (reference sequence). The CDR3 spells CAWGGDTSYEQYF. The CDR3 region has the DNA TGTGCCTGGGGGGGGGACACCTCCTACGAGCAGTACTTC.

The chain employs TRBV12-3 or TRBV12-4 and TRBJ1-5, with D perhaps matching TRBD1 (5 bases). V shed 6 bases and J shed 11 bases, with 14 bases lying between them. The CDR3 has 12 residues. CDR3 bases: TGTGCCAGCAGAAGGGACCGTCGGGCCCAGCATTTT. Translation gives CASRRDRRAQHF.

This rearrangement joins TRBV12-5 to TRBJ2-1, with TRBD2 matching 9 bases. CDR1 is LGHNT, CDR2 FRNRAP, per germline. V shed 4 bases and J 5 bases; nucleotides not matched to a gene: 12. The CDR3 spans 17 residues. In nucleotides, the CDR3 is TGTGCTAGTGGTTCGCCATTTACGGTAGCGGGGGACAATGAGCAGTTCTTC. Amino acids: CASGSPFTVAGDNEQFF.

The V gene is TRBV12-3 or TRBV12-4, the J gene TRBJ1-2; 10 bases map to TRBD1. This CDR3 is 13 amino acids long. V gave up 6 bases and J gave up 8 bases; unmatched junction bases: 6. CDR3 sequence (DNA): TGTGCCAGCAGCCAAGACAGGGGGCAGGGCTACACCTTC. This translates into CASSQDRGQGYTF.

V gene TRBV6-6 combines with J gene TRBJ2-3; TRBD2 might be the D (6 bases). The CDR3 has 14 amino acids. Per the germline V gene, CDR1 is MNHNY and CDR2 is SVGAGI (reference sequence). Deletions cut 5 bases from V and 3 bases from J, with 12 bases between. CDR3 loop: CASSVPGRTDTQYF. In nucleotides, the CDR3 is TGTGCCAGCAGTGTGCCAGGGAGGACAGATACGCAGTATTTT.

The chain uses TRBV9 and TRBJ2-1; D is uncertain. This CDR3 is 17 amino acids long. CDR1 and CDR2 from the germline V gene are SGDLS and YYNGEE. Trimming removed 0 bases from V and 4 bases from J, with 17 bases in between. The CDR3 spells CASSVATSAPYYNEQFF. As DNA, the CDR3 is TGTGCCAGCAGCGTAGCTACATCAGCACCCTATTACAATGAGCAGTTCTTC.

V usage is TRBV19 and J usage is TRBJ1-1; 8 bases are a match to TRBD1. Germline CDR1 is LNHDA and CDR2 is SQIVND (reference sequence). Trimming took 5 bases from V and 4 from J; bases not matched to a gene: 9. This CDR3 spans 15 amino acids. The CDR3 sequence: CASSLQTGVGTEAFF. The CDR3 DNA reads TGTGCCAGTAGTCTCCAGACAGGGGTGGGCACTGAAGCTTTCTTT.

The V call is TRBV9, the J call TRBJ2-3; 11 bases map to TRBD2. Germline trimming cut 3 bases from V and 9 bases from J; bases unmatched to any gene: 3. Germline V gene lookup returns CDR1 SGDLS and CDR2 YYNGEE. The CDR3 spans 13 residues. The CDR3, as DNA: TGTGCCAGCAGCGGAATAGCGGGGGGGACGCAGTATTTT. Its protein product is CASSGIAGGTQYF.

J is TRBJ1-1 and V is TRBV7-8, with D unresolved. Germline values: CDR1 SGHVS, CDR2 FQNEAQ. There are 12 residues in the CDR3. V was pared by 5 bases and J by 10 bases, with 14 bases between. CDR3 in amino acids: CASSPTRVGAFF. The CDR3 coding sequence is TGTGCCAGCAGCCCAACCCGGGTCGGAGCTTTCTTT.

The V gene is TRBV29-1, the J gene TRBJ2-7, with TRBD1 matching over 7 bases. Germline values: CDR1 SQVTM, CDR2 ANQGSEA. The V gene end was trimmed by 4 bases and the J gene end by 5 bases; junction bases not matched to a gene: 5. CDR3 length: 12 residues. This CDR3 reads CSVVKGTDEQYF. The CDR3 DNA sequence: TGCAGCGTTGTTAAAGGGACAGACGAGCAGTACTTC.

This clone was detected only a few times. This chain uses TRBV10-3 with TRBJ1-2, with 8 bases aligning to TRBD1. Germline V gene sequence: CDR1 ENHRY, CDR2 SYGVKD. This CDR3 has 12 residues. V dropped 7 bases and J dropped 7; count of bases not matched to a gene: 5. CDR3 coding DNA: TGTGCCATCAACGACGACAGGGGTGGCTACACCTTC. The encoded protein is CAINDDRGGYTF.

The chain combines TRBV19 with TRBJ2-5, with D possibly called TRBD1 or TRBD2 (6 bases each). Germline CDR1 is LNHDA and CDR2 is SQIVND (reference sequence). Trimming removed 3 bases from V and 4 bases from J, with 12 bases in between. The CDR3 extends over 14 amino acids. The CDR3 bases are TGTGCCAGTAGTATCGAGGGGGGTAGAGAGACCCAGTACTTC. Its translation: CASSIEGGRETQYF.

The rearrangement uses TRBV6-1 and TRBJ1-5; D gene ambiguous. Germline V gene sequence: CDR1 MNHNS, CDR2 SASEGT. V lost 1 base and J 0 bases, leaving 10 bases between the germline ends. The CDR3 is 16 residues long. This CDR3 is CASSEGAVYSNQPQHF. The CDR3 DNA reads as TGTGCCAGCAGTGAAGGGGCAGTCTATAGCAATCAGCCCCAGCATTTT.

The chain recombines TRBV25-1 with TRBJ1-2; D is ambiguous. V lost 6 bases and J lost 5, with 13 bases in between. The CDR3 has 13 residues. Germline V gives CDR1 MGHDK, CDR2 SYGVNS. In DNA form, the CDR3 reads TGTGCCAGCAGCCTTAACAGTGGGTATGGCTACACCTTC. Amino acid sequence: CASSLNSGYGYTF.

The chain links TRBV6-2 or TRBV6-3 to TRBJ1-5; D is ambiguous. Germline lookup yields CDR1 MNHEY and CDR2 SVGEGT. The CDR3 is 12 residues long. The V end lost 3 bases, the J end lost 3 bases, and 3 bases lay between the germline ends. CDR3 in amino acids: CASSYFNQPQHF. CDR3 bases: TGTGCCAGCAGTTATTTCAATCAGCCCCAGCATTTT.

The chain joins TRBV5-6 to TRBJ2-7; 9 nucleotides match TRBD1. In germline, CDR1 is SGHDT, CDR2 YYEEEE. The length of the CDR3 is 16 residues. J lost 5 bases, V lost 0 bases, and 9 bases had no gene match. The CDR3 reads CASSLVPGQGPDEQYF. The CDR3 DNA is TGTGCCAGCAGCTTGGTACCGGGACAGGGACCGGACGAGCAGTACTTC.

This chain links TRBV19 with TRBJ2-1; D not resolved. V was shortened by 0 bases and J by 0 bases, with 9 bases between the two germline ends. Germline-derived CDR1 and CDR2 are LNHDA and SQIVND (reference sequence). The CDR3 is made up of 16 amino acids. DNA for the CDR3: TGTGCCAGTAGTATAGATCACGGATTCTCCTACAATGAGCAGTTCTTC. It codes for CASSIDHGFSYNEQFF.

The rearrangement uses TRBV9 and TRBJ1-6; D not certain. The length of the CDR3 is 14 residues. Germline V lookup: CDR1 SGDLS, CDR2 YYNGEE. V was clipped by 0 bases and J by 7 bases, with 8 bases between them. DNA for the CDR3: TGTGCCAGCAGCGTAGATCCCCTCAATTCACCCCTCCACTTT. This sequence encodes CASSVDPLNSPLHF.

The chain couples TRBV5-8 to TRBJ1-2; TRBD1 matches at 12 bases. The ends lost 4 bases at V and 7 bases at J; junction bases unmatched: 11. Germline CDR1 is SGHTS and CDR2 is YDEGEE. The CDR3 loop spans 16 amino acids. CDR3 DNA sequence: TGTGCCAGCAGCCCCAGAGCTGGGACAGGGGGCCTTGGCTACACCTTC. This encodes CASSPRAGTGGLGYTF.

The chain uses TRBV6-1 and TRBJ1-5; D gene uncertain. Looked up from germline, CDR1 is MNHNS and CDR2 is SASEGT. Trimming took off 1 base at V and 4 bases at J, with 8 bases between the two ends. This CDR3 comprises 14 residues. The CDR3 DNA is TGTGCCAGCAGTGAAGACCAGGAGAATCAGCCCCAGCATTTT. Its protein is CASSEDQENQPQHF.

The chain couples TRBV18 to TRBJ1-1, with D uncertain. Deletions cut 3 bases from V and 0 bases from J, with 11 bases between. The CDR3 is made up of 15 amino acids. In germline, CDR1 is KGHSH, CDR2 LQKENI. This CDR3 is CASSPPAGMNTEAFF. The CDR3 DNA follows: TGTGCCAGCTCACCCCCCGCGGGGATGAACACTGAAGCTTTCTTT. Combining the CDR3 with reference TRBV18 and TRBJ1-1 gives the whole variable domain NAGVMQNPRHLVRRRGQEARLRCSPMKGHSHVYWYRQLPEEGLKFMVYLQKENIIDESGMPKERFSAEFPKEGPSILRIQQVVRGDSAAYFCASSPPAGMNTEAFFGQGTRLTVV.

This clone has just a few counts. The CDR3 region is CSVNRGMNTEAFF. CDR3 nucleotide sequence: TGCAGCGTTAACAGGGGCATGAACACTGAAGCTTTCTTT. This chain joins TRBV29-1 and TRBJ1-1, with 7 bases lining up with TRBD1. CDR3 size: 13 residues. Germline loops: CDR1 SQVTM, CDR2 ANQGSEA. The V gene end was trimmed by 5 bases and the J gene end by 0 bases; junction bases not matched to a gene: 3.

This clone was detected only a few times. The rearrangement joins TRBV15 to TRBJ1-1, with 8 bases aligning to TRBD1. J lost 2 bases, V lost 3 bases, and 5 bases had no gene match. The CDR3 totals 15 residues. CDR1 and CDR2 from the germline V gene are LNHNV and YYDKDF (reference sequence). The CDR3 here is CATSSDRGRNTEAFF. The CDR3 bases are TGTGCCACCAGCAGCGACAGGGGAAGAAACACTGAAGCTTTCTTT. Full variable domain (remainder filled in from reference TRBV15 and TRBJ1-1): DAMVIQNPRYQVTQFGKPVTLSCSQTLNHNVMYWYQQKSSQAPKLLFHYYDKDFNNEADTPDNFQSRRPNTSFCFLDIRSPGLGDTAMYLCATSSDRGRNTEAFFGQGTRLTVV.

The chain is built from TRBV5-1 and TRBJ2-3; TRBD1 aligns across 8 bases. V lost 5 bases, J lost 0 bases, and 8 bases stayed unmatched. This CDR3 is built from 16 residues. Germline V gene data show CDR1 as SGHRS and CDR2 as YFSETQ. The CDR3 is CASRRTGFLSTDTQYF. CDR3 DNA sequence: TGCGCCAGCAGGAGGACAGGGTTCCTAAGCACAGATACGCAGTATTTT.